The next 26 T cell receptor beta chains were all read from a single sample in a study of response to subunit inactivated influenza vaccine. TCRdb reprocessed the RT-PCR reads via MiXCR and lists one record per CDR3 protein. The repertoire holds a few hundred thousand distinct CDR3 sequences, with approximately 23% as singletons. Sequencing was performed on PBMCs from blood, taken about 20 months after vaccination. Receptors originate from a man aged 45 to 75 who received an inactivated influenza vaccine.

The chain links TRBV4-3 to TRBJ2-2; no clear D. Trimming took off 0 bases at V and 3 bases at J, with 5 bases between the two ends. Germline V gene data show CDR1 as LGHNA and CDR2 as YSLEER. This CDR3 is built from 14 residues. The CDR3 sequence is CASSQDRYTGELFF. In DNA, the CDR3 is TGCGCCAGCAGCCAAGATCGGTACACCGGGGAGCTGTTTTTT.

This clonotype was counted only a few times. The chain couples TRBV7-3 to TRBJ2-3, with D perhaps matching TRBD2 (5 bases). Germline assignment: CDR1 SGHTA and CDR2 FQGTGA. The CDR3 is made up of 14 amino acids. Trimming took 4 bases from V and 2 from J, leaving 10 bases between them. Here the CDR3 DNA reads TGTGCCAGCAGCTCGGGATCCTTCACAGATACGCAGTATTTT. Its translation is CASSSGSFTDTQYF.

This clonotype was counted at least ten times. This rearrangement joins TRBV12-3 or TRBV12-4 to TRBJ1-6; the D gene is possibly TRBD1 (6 bases). CDR3 size: 15 residues. The V end was cut by 1 base, the J end by 7 bases, with 11 bases between. The CDR3 DNA is TGTGCCAGCAGTTTAGGGGGGGCGAGGAATTCACCCCTCCACTTT. Protein sequence: CASSLGGARNSPLHF.

The rearrangement uses TRBV30 and TRBJ2-2; a weak D match, TRBD1 (5 bases). V gave up 4 bases and J gave up 3 bases, with 12 bases separating them. CDR1 and CDR2 from the germline V gene are GTSNPN and SVGIG (reference sequence). The CDR3 sequence is 14 residues long. For the CDR3, the DNA is TGTGCCTGGATGGGCCGACAGTACACCGGGGAGCTGTTTTTT. Amino acids: CAWMGRQYTGELFF.

In this sample, this clonotype turned up a few times. The chain carries TRBV28 and TRBJ2-5, with TRBD2 matching 9 bases. Germline CDR1 MDHEN, CDR2 SYDVKM. CDR3 length: 14 amino acids. With 6 bases clipped from V and 4 bases from J, the junction kept 6 bases outside the gene matches. The CDR3 spells CASSLSGGRETQYF. The CDR3 DNA sequence: TGTGCCAGCAGCCTTAGCGGGGGTAGAGAGACCCAGTACTTC.

In this sample, this clonotype turned up a few times. The CDR3 reads CASSTGQGVDIQYF. The CDR3 nucleotides are TGTGCCAGCAGTACGGGACAGGGGGTTGACATTCAGTACTTC. The rearrangement uses TRBV12-3 or TRBV12-4 and TRBJ2-4, with 11 bases matching TRBD1. The CDR3 loop spans 14 amino acids. The junction had 5 bases not matched to a gene; V was cut back by 5 bases and J by 8 bases.

The chain has TRBV11-3 and TRBJ2-1; D is possibly TRBD1 (6 bases). The V end lost 6 bases, the J end lost 4 bases, and 10 bases lay between the germline ends. Germline assignment: CDR1 SGHNT and CDR2 YENEEA. The CDR3 sequence is 13 residues long. The CDR3 region is CASSRTEYNEQFF. Here the CDR3 DNA reads TGTGCCAGCAGTAGGACAGAATACAATGAGCAGTTCTTC. The whole variable domain, filled in from reference TRBV11-3 and TRBJ2-1, reads EAGVVQSPRYKIIEKKQPVAFWCNPISGHNTLYWYLQNLGQGPELLIRYENEEAVDDSQLPKDRFSAERLKGVDSTLKIQPAELGDSAVYLCASSRTEYNEQFFGPGTRLTVL.

The chain links TRBV5-1 to TRBJ1-1; 9 nucleotides line up with TRBD1. Looked up from germline, CDR1 is SGHRS and CDR2 is YFSETQ. V was pared by 3 bases and J by 5 bases, with 5 bases of the junction left unmatched. This CDR3 comprises 14 residues. This CDR3 is CASSWGQGMTEAFF. CDR3 DNA sequence: TGCGCCAGCAGCTGGGGACAGGGCATGACTGAAGCTTTCTTT. Together with reference TRBV5-1 and TRBJ1-1, the CDR3 gives the full variable domain: KAGVTQTPRYLIKTRGQQVTLSCSPISGHRSVSWYQQTPGQGLQFLFEYFSETQRNKGNFPGRFSGRQFSNSRSEMNVSTLELGDSALYLCASSWGQGMTEAFFGQGTRLTVV.

This clonotype has only a few counts. J is TRBJ2-1 and V is TRBV28; TRBD2 agrees at 7 bases. The V segment lost 3 bases and the J segment 5 bases; nucleotides outside the gene matches: 7. The CDR3 consists of 15 residues. Germline V CDR1 and CDR2: MDHEN, SYDVKM. As DNA, the CDR3 is TGTGCCAGCAGTTTTGTGGCTAGCGGAAACAATGAGCAGTTCTTC. Translating gives CASSFVASGNNEQFF. Supplemented by reference TRBV28 and TRBJ2-1, the full variable domain reads DVKVTQSSRYLVKRTGEKVFLECVQDMDHENMFWYRQDPGLGLRLIYFSYDVKMKEKGDIPEGYSVSREKKERFSLILESASTNQTSMYLCASSFVASGNNEQFFGPGTRLTVL.

In its sample, this clonotype was seen a few times. The conserved phenylalanine or tryptophan normally closing the CDR3 is absent here, so this likely arose from a read error. This chain links TRBV20-1 with TRBJ2-7, with 8 bases identical to TRBD1. The germline gives CDR1 DFQATT, CDR2 SNEGSKA (reference sequence). V shed 0 bases, J shed 2 bases, and the junction held 9 bases outside the gene matches. CDR3 length equals 16 residues. The CDR3 reads CSARDSLSGGPYEQYI. CDR3 DNA sequence: TGCAGTGCTAGAGATTCGCTGTCAGGGGGCCCCTACGAGCAGTACATC.

This clonotype was seen a few times. This chain joins TRBV2 and TRBJ1-5; D not resolved. The CDR3 runs 10 residues. V lost 8 bases, J lost 5 bases, and 4 bases lay in between. Germline lookup yields CDR1 SNHLY and CDR2 FYNNEI. The CDR3 bases are TGTGCCAGCGGAGATCAGCCCCAGCATTTT. It codes for CASGDQPQHF.

This clonotype was found once. CDR3 sequence reads: CASSLFPEVTGELFF. The CDR3 DNA sequence: TGTGCCAGCAGTTTATTCCCTGAGGTCACCGGGGAGCTGTTTTTT. The chain combines TRBV27 with TRBJ2-2; D is unclear. CDR3 length: 15 residues. The germline CDR1 and CDR2 sequences are MNHEY and SMNVEV (reference sequence). V was pared by 1 base and J by 4 bases, with 10 bases between.

The chain links TRBV7-8 to TRBJ1-4, with a weak D call TRBD1 (5 bases). Germline V gives CDR1 SGHVS, CDR2 FQNEAQ. V lost 0 bases and J 7 bases, leaving 21 bases between the germline ends. The CDR3 has 18 amino acids. CDR3 DNA: TGTGCCAGCAGCTTAGCGCGAGTTTGGGGCAGCGGCTCTGAAAAACTGTTTTTT. Translation: CASSLARVWGSGSEKLFF.

This clonotype occurred a few times. The CDR3 sequence: CASSGRVAPILNYGYTF. DNA for the CDR3: TGTGCCAGCAGCGGAAGGGTTGCGCCGATCTTAAACTATGGCTACACCTTC. The chain is built from TRBV9 and TRBJ1-2; D remains unclear. Germline V gives CDR1 SGDLS, CDR2 YYNGEE. The CDR3 is 17 amino acids. V lost 3 bases and J 2 bases, leaving 20 bases between the germline ends.

This clonotype has a count of ten or more. This chain links TRBV12-3 or TRBV12-4 with TRBJ1-5, with unresolved D. This CDR3 is built from 14 residues. V was clipped by 2 bases and J by 4 bases, with 9 bases between them. In DNA form, the CDR3 reads TGTGCCAGCAGTTTACTCCCGGGGAATCAGCCCCAGCATTTT. Amino acids: CASSLLPGNQPQHF.

This clonotype has more than one count but fewer than ten. Here the CDR3 reads CASSETGRGQPQHF. DNA of the CDR3: TGTGCCAGTAGTGAGACAGGGAGGGGTCAGCCCCAGCATTTT. J is TRBJ1-5 and V is TRBV19; 7 bases fit TRBD1. This CDR3 is built from 14 residues. Trimming cost V 5 bases and J 6 bases; bases outside gene matches: 7. Germline lookup yields CDR1 LNHDA and CDR2 SQIVND (reference sequence).

Many counts were recorded for this clonotype. V is TRBV29-1 and J is TRBJ1-1; TRBD1 agrees at 8 bases. The V gene's germline CDR1 is SQVTM and CDR2 ANQGSEA. There are 13 residues in the CDR3. Trimming removed 6 bases from V and 4 bases from J; junction bases left unmatched: 7. The DNA of the CDR3 is TGCAGCGTGCGGGGACAGGTGGTCACTGAAGCTTTCTTT. This translates into CSVRGQVVTEAFF.

The CDR3 nucleotides read TGTGCCAGCAGCTTAGAGGCACCGGATCGCTACAATGAGCAGTTCTTC. This sequence encodes CASSLEAPDRYNEQFF. This chain connects TRBV7-6 to TRBJ2-1, with no clear D. V lost 1 base and J lost 3, with 13 bases in between. CDR3 length: 16 residues. Germline loops: CDR1 SGHVS, CDR2 FNYEAQ.

This clonotype was picked up a small number of times. This chain links TRBV4-3 with TRBJ1-6, with D perhaps TRBD1 (5 bases). Trimming left V 4 bases short and J 10 bases short, with 20 bases between. This CDR3 region has 16 residues. Looked up from germline, CDR1 is LGHNA and CDR2 is YSLEER. DNA of the CDR3: TGCGCCAGCAGCCCCAGCGCTGGGCAGGGCCGCTCACCCCTCCACTTT. As protein: CASSPSAGQGRSPLHF.

A word on this clonotype: This may be a read error, as it is one base from a much larger clone. The chain joins TRBV9 to TRBJ1-3; D unclear. This CDR3 is built from 13 residues. Trimming took 0 bases from V and 2 from J, leaving 3 bases between them. From germline, CDR1 is SGDLS and CDR2 YYNGEE. CDR3 sequence reads: CASSVDAGNTIYF. The CDR3 DNA is TGTGCCAGCAGCGTAGACGCTGGAAACACCATATATTTT.

This clonotype was observed a handful of times. This chain uses TRBV7-6 with TRBJ2-4, with 9 nucleotides matching TRBD2. With V trimmed by 8 bases and J by 0 bases, 11 bases remained unmatched. The CDR3 runs 17 residues. Germline lookup yields CDR1 SGHVS and CDR2 FNYEAQ. The CDR3 DNA is TGTGCCAGCTCTTTGCTAGCGGGGCCTCTAGCCAAAAACATTCAGTACTTC. Its translation: CASSLLAGPLAKNIQYF.

This clonotype was picked up a small number of times. V usage is TRBV20-1 and J usage is TRBJ1-3; D is perhaps TRBD1 (6 bases). This CDR3 has 15 residues. Trimming pared 5 bases from V and 0 bases from J, leaving 14 bases between. Germline CDR1 reads DFQATT; CDR2 reads SNEGSKA (reference sequence). In nucleotides, the CDR3 is TGCAGTGCTTCTCAGGGGTTTCGCTCTGGAAACACCATATATTTT. Protein product: CSASQGFRSGNTIYF.

The CDR3 bases are TGTGCCAGCAGCTTAGCGGGGCAGGCCTACAATGAGCAGTTCTTC. Protein product: CASSLAGQAYNEQFF. The chain combines TRBV7-8 with TRBJ2-1, with D perhaps matching TRBD1 (5 bases). The CDR3 has 15 residues. Germline CDR1 SGHVS, CDR2 FQNEAQ. V lost 0 bases, J lost 2 bases, and 8 bases lay in between.

This clonotype was counted at least ten times. The chain links TRBV28 to TRBJ1-5; no clear D gene. This CDR3 has 15 amino acids. Per germline, CDR1 MDHEN and CDR2 SYDVKM. Trimming pared 3 bases from V and 0 bases from J, leaving 9 bases between. The CDR3 coding sequence is TGTGCCAGCAGTTTGGGTACTTATAGCAATCAGCCCCAGCATTTT. As protein: CASSLGTYSNQPQHF.

This clonotype has only a few counts. The rearrangement joins TRBV11-2 to TRBJ2-1; 7 nucleotides line up with TRBD2. The germline CDR1 and CDR2 sequences are SGHAT and FQNNGV. This CDR3 spans 13 amino acids. With 0 bases clipped from V and 13 bases from J, the junction kept 6 bases outside the gene matches. CDR3 sequence (DNA): TGTGCCAGCAGCTTAGATCTGCGGGGGTTACAGTTCTTC. Protein sequence: CASSLDLRGLQFF.

The chain employs TRBV5-1 and TRBJ2-7; maybe TRBD2 (6 bases). The CDR3 sequence is 13 residues long. The germline gives CDR1 SGHRS, CDR2 YFSETQ. The ends were cut back, 1 base at V and 6 bases at J, with 11 bases in the middle. This chain's CDR3 is CASSLKTSGEQYF. The DNA for the CDR3 is TGCGCCAGCAGCTTGAAGACTAGTGGCGAGCAGTACTTC. The full variable domain, its missing parts supplied by reference TRBV5-1 and TRBJ2-7, is KAGVTQTPRYLIKTRGQQVTLSCSPISGHRSVSWYQQTPGQGLQFLFEYFSETQRNKGNFPGRFSGRQFSNSRSEMNVSTLELGDSALYLCASSLKTSGEQYFGPGTRLTVT.